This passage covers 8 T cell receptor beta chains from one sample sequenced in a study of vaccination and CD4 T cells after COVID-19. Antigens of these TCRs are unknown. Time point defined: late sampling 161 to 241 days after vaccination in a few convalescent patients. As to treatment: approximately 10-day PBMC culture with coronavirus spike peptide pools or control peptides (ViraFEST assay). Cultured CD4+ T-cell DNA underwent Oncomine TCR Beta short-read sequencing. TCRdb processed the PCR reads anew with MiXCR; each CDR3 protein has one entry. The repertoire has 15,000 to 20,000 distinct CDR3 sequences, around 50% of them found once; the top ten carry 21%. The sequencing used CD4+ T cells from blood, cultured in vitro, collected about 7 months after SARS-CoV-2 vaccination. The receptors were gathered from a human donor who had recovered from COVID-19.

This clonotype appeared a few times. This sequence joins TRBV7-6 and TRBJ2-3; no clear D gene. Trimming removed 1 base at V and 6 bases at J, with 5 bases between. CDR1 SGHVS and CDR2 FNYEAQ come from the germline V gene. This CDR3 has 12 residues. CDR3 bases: TGTGCCAGCAGCTTAGGGGCGGATACGCAGTATTTT. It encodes CASSLGADTQYF.

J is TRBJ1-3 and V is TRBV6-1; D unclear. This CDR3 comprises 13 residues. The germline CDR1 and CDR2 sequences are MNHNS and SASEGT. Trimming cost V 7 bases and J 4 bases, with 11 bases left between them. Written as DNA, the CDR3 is TGTGCCAGCATCCCCCGAGGGGGAAACACCATATATTTT. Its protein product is CASIPRGGNTIYF.

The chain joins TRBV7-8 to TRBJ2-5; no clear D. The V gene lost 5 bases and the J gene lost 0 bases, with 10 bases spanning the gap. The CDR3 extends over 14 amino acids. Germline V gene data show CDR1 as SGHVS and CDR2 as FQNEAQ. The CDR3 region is CASSRIDYQETQYF. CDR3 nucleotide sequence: TGTGCCAGCAGCCGAATCGATTACCAAGAGACCCAGTACTTC.

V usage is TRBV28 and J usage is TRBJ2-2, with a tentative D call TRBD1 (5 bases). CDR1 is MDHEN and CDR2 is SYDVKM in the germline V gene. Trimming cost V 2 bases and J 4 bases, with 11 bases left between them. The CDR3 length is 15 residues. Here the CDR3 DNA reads TGTGCCAGCAGTTTAGCAGGGCTCGGCACCGGGGAGCTGTTTTTT. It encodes CASSLAGLGTGELFF.

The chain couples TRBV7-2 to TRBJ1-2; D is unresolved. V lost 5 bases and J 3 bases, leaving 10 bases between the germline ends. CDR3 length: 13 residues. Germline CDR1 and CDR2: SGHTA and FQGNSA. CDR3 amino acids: CASSPQDHYGYTF. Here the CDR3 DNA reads TGTGCCAGCAGCCCACAAGACCACTATGGCTACACCTTC.

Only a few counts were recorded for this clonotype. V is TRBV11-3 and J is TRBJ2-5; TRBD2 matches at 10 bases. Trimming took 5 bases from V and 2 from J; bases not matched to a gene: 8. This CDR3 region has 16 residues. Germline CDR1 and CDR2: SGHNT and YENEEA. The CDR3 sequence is CASSMGGLAVQETQYF. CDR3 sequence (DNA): TGTGCCAGCAGCATGGGCGGACTAGCGGTGCAAGAGACCCAGTACTTC.

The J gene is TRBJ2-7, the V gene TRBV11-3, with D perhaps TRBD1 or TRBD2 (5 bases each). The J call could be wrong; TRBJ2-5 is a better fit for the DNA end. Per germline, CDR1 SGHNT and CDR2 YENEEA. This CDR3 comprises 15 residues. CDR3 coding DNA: TGTGCCAGCAGCTTAGAGCGGAACTGGGGGGAGACCCAGTACTTC. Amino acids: CASSLERNWGETQYF.

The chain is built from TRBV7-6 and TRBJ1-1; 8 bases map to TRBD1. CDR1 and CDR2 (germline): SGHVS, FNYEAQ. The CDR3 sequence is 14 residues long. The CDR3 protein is CASVKGTGGTEAFF. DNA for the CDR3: TGTGCAAGCGTCAAGGGAACAGGGGGCACTGAAGCTTTCTTT.